This entry lists 13 T cell receptor beta chains sequenced from one sample in a study of blood T cells in healthy people across ages. It was with a sample-barcoded 5' primer and a J-beta primer mix that a second PCR of about 6 to 12 cycles was run. TCRdb fed the 5' RACE reads into MiXCR, producing one record per CDR3 protein. The sample carries hundreds of thousands of distinct CDR3 sequences, nearly 60% recorded once. The sequenced material came from blood. Every receptor here comes from a man aged 25-40 years in good health.

This clonotype showed up just a few times. For the CDR3, the DNA is TGTGCCAGCAGCACCCATCTTGAGAGTGAGCAGTTCTTC. It encodes CASSTHLESEQFF. The gene calls are TRBV9 and TRBJ2-1; D unclear. Germline V gene lookup returns CDR1 SGDLS and CDR2 YYNGEE. The CDR3 contains 13 residues. V shed 4 bases and J shed 9 bases, with 14 bases lying between them. Supplemented by reference TRBV9 and TRBJ2-1, the full variable domain reads DSGVTQTPKHLITATGQRVTLRCSPRSGDLSVYWYQQSLDQGLQFLIQYYNGEERAKGNILERFSAQQFPDLHSELNLSSLELGDSALYFCASSTHLESEQFFGPGTRLTVL.

This chain joins TRBV9 and TRBJ2-1, with D possibly being TRBD2 (6 bases). There are 15 residues in the CDR3. CDR1 and CDR2 from the germline V gene are SGDLS and YYNGEE. The ends were cut back, 2 bases at V and 4 bases at J, with 13 bases in the middle. CDR3 nucleotide sequence: TGTGCCAGCAGCGTTTCCGGGACTTCGTACAATGAGCAGTTCTTC. This codes for CASSVSGTSYNEQFF.

CDR3 nucleotide sequence: TGTGCCAGCTGCGGACTAGCGGGAGAAGAGACCCAGTACTTC. Its translation is CASCGLAGEETQYF. The gene calls are TRBV14 and TRBJ2-5, with 13 positions matching TRBD2. Germline V gene lookup returns CDR1 SGHDN and CDR2 FVKESK. This CDR3 is 14 amino acids long. J was trimmed by 3 bases and V by 8 bases; bases with no gene match: 3.

V gene TRBV9 combines with J gene TRBJ2-3; D is unclear. CDR1 and CDR2 from the germline V gene are SGDLS and YYNGEE. CDR3 length: 14 amino acids. V lost 3 bases to trimming and J lost 2 bases, with 10 bases between them. In nucleotides, the CDR3 is TGTGCCAGCAGCGCCCAATTTAACACAGATACGCAGTATTTT. This encodes CASSAQFNTDTQYF.

This clonotype was found a few times. This sequence joins TRBV11-2 and TRBJ2-4; 8 bases match TRBD2. This CDR3 has 18 residues. CDR1 and CDR2 (germline): SGHAT, FQNNGV. With V trimmed by 5 bases and J by 3 bases, 15 bases remained unmatched. CDR3 residues: CASSKRAGLDLSKNIQYF. The CDR3 DNA sequence: TGTGCCAGCAGCAAGAGAGCGGGACTAGATTTAAGCAAAAACATTCAGTACTTC.

The J gene is TRBJ2-1, the V gene TRBV20-1; 8 bases are shared with TRBD2. This CDR3 comprises 13 residues. Germline V gene lookup returns CDR1 DFQATT and CDR2 SNEGSKA (reference sequence). With V trimmed by 3 bases and J by 6 bases, 4 bases remained unmatched. The CDR3 here is CSASGRAANEQFF. The CDR3 DNA reads TGCAGTGCTAGCGGGAGGGCCGCCAATGAGCAGTTCTTC.

In its sample, this clonotype was seen a few times. The chain has TRBV7-2 and TRBJ2-7; D not certain. Germline CDR1 is SGHTA and CDR2 is FQGNSA. The CDR3 runs 14 residues. Trimming cost V 5 bases and J 6 bases, with 17 bases left between them. This chain's CDR3 is CASSPRTPQFEQYF. The CDR3 DNA sequence: TGTGCCAGCAGCCCGAGAACCCCTCAGTTCGAGCAGTACTTC. Filled out from reference TRBV7-2 and TRBJ2-7, the complete variable domain reads GAGVSQSPSNKVTEKGKDVELRCDPISGHTALYWYRQSLGQGLEFLIYFQGNSAPDKSGLPSDRFSAERTGGSVSTLTIQRTQQEDSAVYLCASSPRTPQFEQYFGPGTRLTVT.

In DNA, the CDR3 is TGTGCCAGCAGCTTGGAGGCGGCAAGATCCTACGAGCAGTACTTC. Amino acid sequence: CASSLEAARSYEQYF. The chain employs TRBV5-5 and TRBJ2-7, with no clear D. The CDR3 extends over 15 amino acids. Trimming cost V 0 bases and J 1 base, with 11 bases left between them. CDR1 is SGHKS, CDR2 YYEKEE, per germline (reference sequence). Full variable domain (outside the CDR3, taken from reference TRBV5-5 and TRBJ2-7): DAGVTQSPTHLIKTRGQQVTLRCSPISGHKSVSWYQQVLGQGPQFIFQYYEKEERGRGNFPDRFSARQFPNYSSELNVNALLLGDSALYLCASSLEAARSYEQYFGPGTRLTVT.

In this sample, this clonotype turned up a few times. V gene TRBV7-2 combines with J gene TRBJ2-7; TRBD1 or TRBD2 may be the D gene (6 bases each). There are 13 residues in the CDR3. Germline CDR1 reads SGHTA; CDR2 reads FQGNSA. Trimming took 5 bases from V and 4 from J, leaving 12 bases between them. CDR3 residues: CASSAGAGYEQYF. For the CDR3, the DNA is TGTGCCAGCAGCGCAGGGGCGGGGTACGAGCAGTACTTC.

This clonotype appeared a few times. The rearrangement uses TRBV12-3 or TRBV12-4 and TRBJ1-5, with 9 bases identical to TRBD1. The CDR3 totals 15 residues. With 5 bases clipped from V and 9 bases from J, the junction kept 11 bases outside the gene matches. CDR3 region: CASSGGQGNSLPQHF. CDR3 DNA sequence: TGTGCCAGCAGTGGAGGACAGGGGAACTCTCTGCCCCAGCATTTT.

With regard to this clonotype: Sequence at one end of the junction differs from germline and may be a read error. V is TRBV6-2 or TRBV6-3 and J is TRBJ2-5; D is undetermined. The CDR3 spans 15 residues. Germline V gene sequence: CDR1 MNHEY, CDR2 SVGEGT. CDR3 loop: CASSNSYRFQETQYF. Here the CDR3 DNA reads TGTGCCAGCAGTAACTCGTACAGATTCCAAGAGACCCAGTACTTC.

The chain couples TRBV6-5 to TRBJ2-7, with TRBD2 matching over 10 bases. The trim removed 4 bases at V and 0 bases at J, leaving 6 bases unmatched. Germline CDR1 and CDR2: MNHEY and SVGAGI. The CDR3 has 16 residues. Here the CDR3 DNA reads TGTGCCAGCAGTTCCTCAGCGGGAGGGCCCTCCTACGAGCAGTACTTC. Its translation is CASSSSAGGPSYEQYF.

This clonotype was observed a handful of times. The chain couples TRBV12-3 or TRBV12-4 to TRBJ1-2; no reliable D call. This CDR3 contains 15 residues. Trimming shortened V by 7 bases and J by 8 bases, and 23 bases separated the two germline ends. The CDR3: CASTHLLGRVQGYTF. CDR3 bases: TGTGCCAGCACTCATTTACTAGGCCGCGTCCAGGGCTACACCTTC.